This paragraph reports one TCR beta chain. Its antigen is not known. It was at deep level that the assay was run. Data came from immunoSEQ multiplex PCR; TCRdb stores just in-frame clones and leaves some out. The sample includes more than 1.2 million clones, 97% to 99% of them seen just once. This specimen belongs to a study of shared clonotypes between healthy human individuals. Study-wide context: There were three CD4 naive, three CD4 memory, two CD8 naive and one CD8 memory plates per donor. Overall study results and limits: At large depth, rarefaction still showed sorted-subset sequencing to be incomplete. Shared clonotypes: roughly 4.7% naive CD4, around 3.5% naive CD8, about 2.2% memory CD4, more than 0.3% memory CD8.

Trimming shortened V by 5 bases and J by 0 bases, and 17 bases separated the two germline ends. This CDR3 contains 16 residues. Germline assignment: CDR1 SGHAT and CDR2 FQNNGV. This chain uses TRBV11-2 with TRBJ2-7, with a possible D match to TRBD2 (6 bases). The origin of this receptor is a man younger than 40 in good health. The sample consisted of naive CD4+ T cells sorted from blood. Regarding subset: CD45RA+ positively selected. The CDR3 here is CASSPLRGEDSYEQYF. CDR3 nucleotides: TGTGCCAGCAGCCCTTTGAGAGGGGAGGACTCCTACGAGCAGTACTTC.